These 26 T cell receptor beta chains originate from one sample sequenced in a study of response to subunit inactivated influenza vaccine. TCRdb fed the RT-PCR reads into MiXCR, producing one record per CDR3 protein. Of roughly 290,000 distinct CDR3 sequences listed, 21% were seen once; the top ten hold about 9.4%. The material was PBMCs from blood, obtained 21 months after vaccination. Receptor source: a man aged 45 to 75 who received an inactivated influenza vaccine.

The chain is built from TRBV20-1 and TRBJ1-2; a possible D gene is TRBD1 (5 bases). Germline values: CDR1 DFQATT, CDR2 SNEGSKA (reference sequence). Deletions cut 6 bases from V and 5 bases from J, with 16 bases between. There are 13 residues in the CDR3. The DNA for the CDR3 is TGCAGTGCAAGTCTGGGGGACGGGTATGGCTACACCTTC. Its protein product is CSASLGDGYGYTF.

Remarks on this clonotype: Sequence at one end of the junction differs from germline and may be a read error. The chain combines TRBV7-3 with TRBJ2-3, with TRBD2 matching 14 bases. Germline V gene data show CDR1 as SGHTA and CDR2 as FQGTGA. This CDR3 has 20 residues. CDR3 sequence: CASSLTGLAGGSYSTDTQYF. In DNA, the CDR3 is TGTGCCAGTAGCTTAACAGGACTAGCGGGGGGCTCGTATAGCACAGATACGCAGTATTTT.

The J gene is TRBJ2-7, the V gene TRBV10-3, with TRBD1 identical over 10 bases. J gave up 6 bases and V 2 bases, and 4 bases lay outside the gene matches. This CDR3 is built from 14 residues. Germline CDR1 ENHRY, CDR2 SYGVKD. The CDR3 DNA reads as TGTGCCATCAGTGAGAGACAGGGGGCTGGCGAGCAGTACTTC. Translating gives CAISERQGAGEQYF.

This clonotype has only a few counts. The V gene is TRBV5-1, the J gene TRBJ1-2; no reliable D call. The CDR3 loop spans 16 amino acids. V was cut by 0 bases and J by 0 bases, with 12 bases left in between. The V gene's germline CDR1 is SGHRS and CDR2 YFSETQ. DNA of the CDR3: TGCGCCAGCAGCTTGGCCGGCACGGGATCTAACTATGGCTACACCTTC. Translated, it gives CASSLAGTGSNYGYTF.

The chain employs TRBV9 and TRBJ2-2, with 7 positions matching TRBD1. Trimming removed 3 bases from V and 4 bases from J; junction bases left unmatched: 12. The CDR3 sequence is 17 residues long. CDR1 SGDLS and CDR2 YYNGEE come from the germline V gene. The CDR3 DNA reads TGTGCCAGCAGCGCGAAAACAGGGGCCCTGTTCACCGGGGAGCTGTTTTTT. Translated: CASSAKTGALFTGELFF.

For this clonotype: A much larger clone differs by one base, so this may be a read error. The final CDR3 position lacks the conserved phenylalanine or tryptophan, pointing to a likely read error. The chain links TRBV20-1 to TRBJ1-2; D is unclear. The CDR3 sequence is 12 residues long. Trimming removed 6 bases at V and 3 bases at J, with 11 bases between. The germline CDR1 and CDR2 sequences are DFQATT and SNEGSKA (reference sequence). The CDR3 DNA sequence: TGCAGTGCCACTCCAGGCTACTATGGCTACACCTAC. Its protein product is CSATPGYYGYTY.

Turning to this clonotype: The junction and the germline gene differ at one end; a read error may be behind it. The chain uses TRBV3-1 and TRBJ2-6; D is possibly TRBD1 or TRBD2 (5 bases each). The V gene's germline CDR1 is LGHDT and CDR2 YNNKEL (reference sequence). The CDR3 is 16 residues long. The CDR3 here is CAGSPWDLSGANVLTF. CDR3 nucleotide sequence: TGTGCCGGCAGCCCGTGGGACCTCTCTGGGGCCAACGTCCTGACTTTC.

This clonotype was counted only a few times. This rearrangement joins TRBV25-1 to TRBJ2-1, with 11 positions matching TRBD2. V was pared by 3 bases and J by 3 bases, with 13 bases of the junction left unmatched. Per the germline V gene, CDR1 is MGHDK and CDR2 is SYGVNS. This CDR3 spans 19 amino acids. CDR3 residues: CASSDYSTSGSYYYNEQFF. The CDR3 nucleotides are TGTGCCAGCAGTGACTACTCCACTAGCGGGAGTTATTACTACAATGAGCAGTTCTTC.

The rearrangement links TRBV5-1 to TRBJ1-4; the match to TRBD1 covers 8 bases. J gave up 0 bases and V 2 bases, and 6 bases lay outside the gene matches. Germline CDR1 and CDR2: SGHRS and YFSETQ. The CDR3 runs 17 residues. The CDR3 region has the DNA TGCGCCAGCAGCTTTGGGACAGGCTTCTCAACTAATGAAAAACTGTTTTTT. Residues: CASSFGTGFSTNEKLFF.

The chain recombines TRBV5-1 with TRBJ2-3; 13 nucleotides line up with TRBD2. Germline-derived CDR1 and CDR2 are SGHRS and YFSETQ. CDR3 length: 17 amino acids. J lost 3 bases, V lost 0 bases, and 4 bases had no gene match. CDR3 sequence (DNA): TGCGCCAGCAGCTTGGATACTAGCGGGAGGGTGACAGATACGCAGTATTTT. Its translation is CASSLDTSGRVTDTQYF.

In this sample, this clonotype turned up a few times. This chain connects TRBV9 to TRBJ2-5; possibly TRBD1 for D (6 bases). The CDR3 spans 15 residues. The V end was cut by 0 bases, the J end by 7 bases, with 16 bases between. CDR1 and CDR2 (germline): SGDLS, YYNGEE. The CDR3: CASSVGWGPYGTQYF. For the CDR3, the DNA is TGTGCCAGCAGCGTAGGATGGGGGCCCTATGGGACCCAGTACTTC.

V usage is TRBV20-1 and J usage is TRBJ2-5; D call uncertain. The CDR3 length is 13 residues. Germline V gene data show CDR1 as DFQATT and CDR2 as SNEGSKA (reference sequence). Between the trimmed V and J ends, which lost 0 bases and 7 bases, there was a span of 12 bases. The CDR3 is CSARDGSSGTQYF. As DNA, the CDR3 is TGCAGTGCTAGAGATGGCAGCTCCGGGACCCAGTACTTC.

This clonotype was recorded many times. This chain uses TRBV5-1 with TRBJ2-1; TRBD1 matches at 9 bases. CDR3 length equals 15 residues. In germline, CDR1 is SGHRS, CDR2 YFSETQ. After removal of 0 bases from V and 4 bases from J, the junction contained 2 bases not matched to a gene. In nucleotides, the CDR3 is TGCGCCAGCAGCTTGGAGACAGGGGGTTACAATGAGCAGTTCTTC. It specifies CASSLETGGYNEQFF. The whole variable domain, filled in from reference TRBV5-1 and TRBJ2-1, reads KAGVTQTPRYLIKTRGQQVTLSCSPISGHRSVSWYQQTPGQGLQFLFEYFSETQRNKGNFPGRFSGRQFSNSRSEMNVSTLELGDSALYLCASSLETGGYNEQFFGPGTRLTVL.

This clonotype was seen a few times. The rearrangement uses TRBV28 and TRBJ1-2; possible D gene TRBD1, 5 bases. The CDR3 contains 15 residues. The germline V gene has CDR1 MDHEN and CDR2 SYDVKM. V lost 5 bases, J lost 4 bases, and 17 bases lay in between. As DNA, the CDR3 is TGTGCCAGCAGTCCTGTAGCAGGGTTTTTCTATGGCTACACCTTC. Amino acid sequence: CASSPVAGFFYGYTF.

This clonotype appeared a few times. This chain uses TRBV12-3 or TRBV12-4 with TRBJ2-3; 8 bases are shared with TRBD2. The CDR3 loop spans 14 amino acids. Trimming at V came to 5 bases and at J to 6 bases, leaving 7 bases not matched to a gene. The CDR3 protein is CASSPSGSRDTQYF. The CDR3 DNA is TGTGCCAGCAGTCCCAGCGGGAGTAGGGATACGCAGTATTTT.

As to this clonotype: A read error may be the cause here, since a much bigger clone is one base away. V and J are TRBV7-2 and TRBJ1-2, with 8 bases that match TRBD1. This CDR3 is built from 14 residues. CDR1 and CDR2 from the germline V gene are SGHTA and FQGNSA. The CDR3, as DNA: TGTGCCAGCAGCTCCGGGACAGGAAGGGGTGGCTGCACCTTC. The encoded protein is CASSSGTGRGGCTF.

The chain has TRBV2 and TRBJ1-5; D may be TRBD1 (5 bases). V lost 1 base and J 7 bases, leaving 8 bases between the germline ends. CDR1 is SNHLY and CDR2 is FYNNEI in the germline V gene. This CDR3 has 13 amino acids. The CDR3 sequence is CASSEGRGQPQHF. CDR3 bases: TGTGCCAGCAGTGAAGGGCGGGGGCAGCCCCAGCATTTT.

This clonotype was found a few times. This chain connects TRBV11-2 to TRBJ2-3, with D tentatively TRBD2 (5 bases). The CDR3 totals 18 residues. The V gene's germline CDR1 is SGHAT and CDR2 FQNNGV. Between the trimmed V and J ends, which lost 1 base and 1 base, there was a span of 18 bases. CDR3 loop: CASSLVRPAAGRTDTQYF. The CDR3 region has the DNA TGTGCCAGCAGCTTAGTTCGGCCAGCGGCCGGCCGCACAGATACGCAGTATTTT.

Notes on this clonotype: This may stem from a read error, because a much larger clone lies one nucleotide away. The V gene is TRBV5-1, the J gene TRBJ1-1; no clear D. Trimming took 1 base from V and 9 from J, leaving 13 bases between them. The germline V gene encodes CDR1 SGHRS and CDR2 YFSETQ. The length of the CDR3 is 13 residues. The CDR3: CASSLRESAQAFF. CDR3 coding DNA: TGCGCCAGCAGCTTGAGGGAATCGGCTCAAGCTTTCTTT.

In this sample, this clonotype turned up a few times. The chain links TRBV29-1 to TRBJ2-1; the match to TRBD1 covers 10 bases. The CDR3 runs to 16 residues. The V gene's germline CDR1 is SQVTM and CDR2 ANQGSEA. V lost 0 bases, J lost 4 bases, and 6 bases stayed unmatched. In DNA, the CDR3 is TGCAGCGTTGAAGATAGGGACAGGGGACCATACAATGAGCAGTTCTTC. It is translated as CSVEDRDRGPYNEQFF.

The chain has TRBV15 and TRBJ2-3; D possibly corresponds to TRBD1 (6 bases). The CDR3 is 14 amino acids. Germline V gene lookup returns CDR1 LNHNV and CDR2 YYDKDF (reference sequence). Trimming cost V 11 bases and J 2 bases, with 17 bases left between them. The CDR3 DNA sequence: TGTGCCTCGCAGGGTCAGGGGAACACAGATACGCAGTATTTT. As protein: CASQGQGNTDTQYF.

This clonotype was counted only a few times. This chain joins TRBV5-1 and TRBJ2-7, with D possibly being TRBD1 or TRBD2 (5 bases each). The CDR3 extends over 15 amino acids. Germline loops: CDR1 SGHRS, CDR2 YFSETQ. V gave up 4 bases and J gave up 2 bases, with 16 bases separating them. This CDR3 is CASSPEGTATYEQYF. CDR3 coding DNA: TGCGCCAGCAGCCCTGAGGGGACGGCGACCTACGAGCAGTACTTC. Variable domain in full (rest from reference TRBV5-1 and TRBJ2-7): KAGVTQTPRYLIKTRGQQVTLSCSPISGHRSVSWYQQTPGQGLQFLFEYFSETQRNKGNFPGRFSGRQFSNSRSEMNVSTLELGDSALYLCASSPEGTATYEQYFGPGTRLTVT.

This chain uses TRBV7-2 with TRBJ1-1; D is unclear. This CDR3 is built from 15 residues. Germline assignment: CDR1 SGHTA and CDR2 FQGNSA. Trimming took off 2 bases at V and 5 bases at J, with 15 bases between the two ends. This CDR3 reads CASSLSHGRTTEAFF. CDR3 sequence (DNA): TGTGCCAGCAGCTTATCCCACGGGAGAACTACTGAAGCTTTCTTT.

This clonotype was seen only a few times. A read error may produce the germline difference seen at one junction end. The chain carries TRBV6-2 or TRBV6-3 and TRBJ2-1; 7 bases line up with TRBD2. CDR3 length: 16 amino acids. CDR1 is MNHEY and CDR2 is SVGEGT in the germline V gene. As DNA, the CDR3 is TGTGCCAGCAGTTCCCACGGGAGGACCTCCAACAATGAGCAGTTCTTC. Translation: CASSSHGRTSNNEQFF.

The gene calls are TRBV7-2 and TRBJ2-7; 7 bases are a match to TRBD2. Germline V gives CDR1 SGHTA, CDR2 FQGNSA. CDR3 length equals 14 residues. V lost 5 bases, J lost 0 bases, and 4 bases stayed unmatched. The CDR3 coding sequence is TGTGCCAGCAGCGGACGGGACTACTCCTACGAGCAGTACTTC. Residues: CASSGRDYSYEQYF.

There are a few counts of this clonotype. The rearrangement joins TRBV24-1 to TRBJ1-1, with 8 bases fitting TRBD1. Germline loops: CDR1 KGHDR, CDR2 SFDVKD. Germline trimming cut 7 bases from V and 6 bases from J; bases unmatched to any gene: 3. The CDR3 totals 12 residues. The CDR3, as DNA: TGTGCCACCAGGGCAGGGGGCCCTGAAGCTTTCTTT. Translating gives CATRAGGPEAFF.